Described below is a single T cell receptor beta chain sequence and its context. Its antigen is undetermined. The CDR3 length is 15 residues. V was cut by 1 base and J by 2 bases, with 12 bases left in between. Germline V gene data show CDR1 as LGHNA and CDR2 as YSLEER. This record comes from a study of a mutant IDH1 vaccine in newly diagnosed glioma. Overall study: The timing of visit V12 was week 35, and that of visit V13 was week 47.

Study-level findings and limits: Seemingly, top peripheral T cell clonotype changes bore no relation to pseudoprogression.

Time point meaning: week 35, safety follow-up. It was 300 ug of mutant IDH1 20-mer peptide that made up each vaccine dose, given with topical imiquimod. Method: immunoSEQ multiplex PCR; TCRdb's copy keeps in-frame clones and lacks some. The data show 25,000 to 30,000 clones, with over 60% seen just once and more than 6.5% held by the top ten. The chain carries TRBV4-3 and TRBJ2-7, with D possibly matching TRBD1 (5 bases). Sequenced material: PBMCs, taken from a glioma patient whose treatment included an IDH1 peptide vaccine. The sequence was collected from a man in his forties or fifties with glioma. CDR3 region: CASSQARGDAYEQYF. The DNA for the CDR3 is TGCGCCAGCAGCCAAGCAAGGGGCGACGCCTACGAGCAGTACTTC.